This T cell receptor beta chain was identified during a study of cytomegalovirus exposure and HLA in healthy donors. Primers included in the PCR were 60 Vbeta and 13 Jbeta primers. Sequencing was performed with immunoSEQ multiplex PCR; in TCRdb, only in-frame clones are kept and a portion is missing. The table lists 150,000 to 200,000 clones, around 86% of them singletons. The CDR3 is 14 amino acids. After removal of 10 bases from V and 8 bases from J, the junction contained 11 bases not matched to a gene. CDR1 is SEHNR, CDR2 FQNEAQ, per germline (reference sequence). In regard to this clone: Its antigen is still unknown.

Study findings and constraints: Earlier results showed most TCR beta V segments being productive about 90% or about 30% of the time.

Sequenced sample: PBMCs. The receptor's source is a male donor in good health and CMV-seronegative. The genes are TRBV7-9 and TRBJ1-4; 9 bases align to TRBD1. CDR3 sequence: CATRGQGLGEKLFF. The CDR3 DNA reads TGTGCCACCCGGGGACAGGGATTGGGAGAAAAACTGTTTTTT.